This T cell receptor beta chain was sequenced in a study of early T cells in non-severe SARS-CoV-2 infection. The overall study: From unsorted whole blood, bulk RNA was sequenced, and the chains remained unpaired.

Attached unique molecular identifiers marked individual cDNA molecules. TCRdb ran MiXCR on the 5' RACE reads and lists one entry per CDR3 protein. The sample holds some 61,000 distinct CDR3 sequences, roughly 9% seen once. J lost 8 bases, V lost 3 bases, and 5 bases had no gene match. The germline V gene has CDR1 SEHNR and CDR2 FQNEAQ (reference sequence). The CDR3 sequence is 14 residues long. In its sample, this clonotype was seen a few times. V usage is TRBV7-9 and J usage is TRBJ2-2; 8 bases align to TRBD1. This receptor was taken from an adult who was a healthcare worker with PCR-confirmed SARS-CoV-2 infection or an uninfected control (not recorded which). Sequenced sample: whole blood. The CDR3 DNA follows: TGTGCCAGCAGCTTCGGACAGGGTAGAGGGGAGCTGTTTTTT. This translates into CASSFGQGRGELFF.